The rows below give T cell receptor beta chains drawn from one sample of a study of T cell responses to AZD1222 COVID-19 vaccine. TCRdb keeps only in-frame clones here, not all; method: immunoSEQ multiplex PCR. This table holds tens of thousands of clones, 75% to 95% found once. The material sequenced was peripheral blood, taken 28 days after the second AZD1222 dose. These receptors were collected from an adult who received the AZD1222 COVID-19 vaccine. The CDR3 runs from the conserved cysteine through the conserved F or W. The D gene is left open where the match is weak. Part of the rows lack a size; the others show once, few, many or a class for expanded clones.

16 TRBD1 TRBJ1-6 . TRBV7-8 CASSAQGASYNSPLHF TGTGCCAGCAGCGCCCAGGGGGCGTCCTATAATTCACCCCTCCACTTT
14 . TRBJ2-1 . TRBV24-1 CATSGVSSYNEQFF TGTGCCACCAGCGGAGTCAGCTCCTACAATGAGCAGTTCTTC
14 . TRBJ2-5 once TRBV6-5 CASSVTGWEETQYF TGTGCCAGCAGCGTTACAGGGTGGGAAGAGACCCAGTACTTC
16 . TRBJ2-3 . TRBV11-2 CASSFLGSASTDTQYF TGTGCCAGCAGCTTTTTGGGAAGCGCTAGCACAGATACGCAGTATTTT
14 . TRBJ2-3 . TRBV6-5 CASSYSAGTDTQYF TGTGCCAGCAGTTACTCTGCGGGCACAGATACGCAGTATTTT
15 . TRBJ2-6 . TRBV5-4 CASSPGGTGANVLTF TGTGCCAGCAGCCCTGGGGGGACCGGGGCCAACGTCCTGACTTTC
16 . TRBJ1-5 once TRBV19 CASSIMASGGNQPQHF TGTGCCAGTAGTATTATGGCGTCAGGCGGCAATCAGCCCCAGCATTTT
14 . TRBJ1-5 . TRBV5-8 CASSLYGHGQPQHF TGTGCCAGCAGCTTGTACGGCCACGGCCAGCCCCAGCATTTT
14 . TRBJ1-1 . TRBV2 CASRASGRNTEAFF TGTGCCAGCAGAGCCTCAGGGCGCAACACTGAAGCTTTCTTT
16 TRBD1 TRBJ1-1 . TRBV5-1 CASSGTAPESNTEAFF TGCGCCAGCAGCGGGACAGCCCCGGAGTCCAACACTGAAGCTTTCTTT
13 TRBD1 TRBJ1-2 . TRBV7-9 CASSFPGGGGYTF TGTGCCAGCAGCTTTCCAGGGGGCGGTGGCTACACCTTC
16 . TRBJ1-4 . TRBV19 CASSIKGRGTLEKLFF TGTGCCAGTAGTATAAAGGGAAGGGGGACACTGGAAAAACTGTTTTTT
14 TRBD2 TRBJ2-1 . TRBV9 CASSVVAGAEEQFF TGTGCCAGCAGCGTAGTGGCGGGAGCAGAGGAGCAGTTCTTC
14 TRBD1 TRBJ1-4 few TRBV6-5 CASIRTGTNEKLFF TGTGCCAGCATCAGGACAGGGACTAATGAAAAACTGTTTTTT
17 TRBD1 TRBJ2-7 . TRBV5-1 CASSFSWGQVLSYEQYF TGCGCCAGCAGCTTTTCTTGGGGACAGGTACTATCCTACGAGCAGTACTTC
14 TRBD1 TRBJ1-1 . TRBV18 CASSPRDRAYEAFF TGTGCCAGCTCACCAAGGGACAGAGCCTATGAAGCTTTCTTT
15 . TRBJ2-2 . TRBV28 CASSLGDGNTGELFF TGTGCCAGCAGTTTGGGGGACGGAAACACCGGGGAGCTGTTTTTT
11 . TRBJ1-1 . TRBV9 CASSPDPEAFF TGTGCCAGCAGCCCGGATCCTGAAGCTTTCTTT
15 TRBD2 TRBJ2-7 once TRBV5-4 CASSSTGGGSYEQYF TGTGCCAGCAGCTCCACGGGCGGGGGCTCCTACGAGCAGTACTTC
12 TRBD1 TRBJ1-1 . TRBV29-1 CSAYDRGTEAFF TGCAGCGCATACGACAGGGGCACTGAAGCTTTCTTT
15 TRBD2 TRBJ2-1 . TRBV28 CASSRSGLVDNEQFF TGTGCCAGCAGTAGATCAGGACTAGTCGACAATGAGCAGTTCTTC
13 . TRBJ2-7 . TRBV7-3 CASSFSGGYEQYF TGTGCCAGCAGCTTCTCCGGTGGGTACGAGCAGTACTTC
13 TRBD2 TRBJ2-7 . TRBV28 CASSSGSPYEQYF TGTGCCAGCAGTAGCGGGAGTCCCTACGAGCAGTACTTC
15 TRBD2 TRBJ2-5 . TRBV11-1 CASSLGLAGVETQYF TGTGCCAGCAGCTTAGGACTAGCGGGAGTTGAGACCCAGTACTTC
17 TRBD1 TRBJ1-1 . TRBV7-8 CASSPRQGRLGRTEAFF TGTGCCAGCAGCCCACGACAGGGTAGGTTGGGAAGGACTGAAGCTTTCTTT